This TCR beta chain appears in the sequencing data of a study of T cell repertoires in cytomegalovirus infection (dated by TCRdb to about 2019). Concerning the study at large: The peptide stimulations were aimed at well-studied HLA-B-restricted epitopes as well as recently identified HLA-C-restricted CMV epitopes, whose presentation resists viral immunomodulation. The HLA type of each donor mattered for the analysis, because public TCR beta signatures pointed to carriage of CMV infection along with the matching HLA type.

Reads for this sample came from an Illumina HiSeq 1500. TCRdb passed the public sequencing reads through fastp at Q25 and MiXCR, retaining productive beta sequences. Rows are unified per CDR3 protein, each entry keeping the most common DNA and genes. The sample yields nearly 700,000 distinct CDR3 sequences; roughly a third were counted once. The top ten clones comprise over 15% of the sample. CDR1 and CDR2 were assigned from the germline V gene as ENHRY and SYGVKD. V trim: 6 bases; J trim: 0 bases; unmatched bases: 9. From the cysteine through the phenylalanine, the CDR3 covers 18 amino acids. Kept here is only the CDR3 DNA, which spans 54 bases and is read in frame from base 1. Taken with the paper, the label for treatment or condition translates to: in vitro stimulation with specific CMV peptide epitopes to enrich CMV-specific T cells. Notes on this clonotype: The antigen it recognizes is unknown. One base away there is no much larger clone; base qualities are not given.

Broader findings and caveats from the paper: In both this cohort and an independent approximately 400-donor cohort, the cumulative frequency of public TCR beta family members distinguished carriers of CMV infection plus the relevant HLA type. The ex vivo response was dominated by HLA-C-restricted CMV-specific TCR beta clonotypes, and the single most frequent clonotype in two of eight donors was supplied by these HLA-C-restricted clonotypes.

Recombination joined TRBV10-3 with TRBJ2-2, and 11 junctional nucleotides match TRBD2. The source material was cultured PBMCs, sampled from culture after CMV antigen stimulation. This TCR was recovered from a human donor in good health (CMV status not recorded). Some clones in this sample may be carry-over from other donors' samples. The DNA sequence is given as TGTGCCATCAGCTTCACCGGGACTAGCGGCGCGAACACCGGGGAGCTGTTTTTT. This is translated as CAISFTGTSGANTGELFF.